This T cell receptor (beta chain) was recorded in a study of blood T cell repertoires in COVID-19. TCRdb's table, derived via immunoSEQ multiplex PCR, lists solely in-frame clones and lacks some. The table records around 62,000 clones, 70% to 90% of them present only once. Material: peripheral blood. This clonotype originated in a man aged 50-59 years with acute or convalescent COVID-19.

The CDR3 loop reads CASSRTSGGRIHEQFF. In nucleotides, the CDR3 is TGTGCCAGCAGCAGGACTAGCGGGGGGAGAATCCATGAGCAGTTCTTC. V and J are TRBV11-2 and TRBJ2-1, with TRBD2 matching 14 bases. Trimming cost V 5 bases and J 8 bases; bases outside gene matches: 8. This CDR3 contains 16 residues. The germline gives CDR1 SGHAT, CDR2 FQNNGV.